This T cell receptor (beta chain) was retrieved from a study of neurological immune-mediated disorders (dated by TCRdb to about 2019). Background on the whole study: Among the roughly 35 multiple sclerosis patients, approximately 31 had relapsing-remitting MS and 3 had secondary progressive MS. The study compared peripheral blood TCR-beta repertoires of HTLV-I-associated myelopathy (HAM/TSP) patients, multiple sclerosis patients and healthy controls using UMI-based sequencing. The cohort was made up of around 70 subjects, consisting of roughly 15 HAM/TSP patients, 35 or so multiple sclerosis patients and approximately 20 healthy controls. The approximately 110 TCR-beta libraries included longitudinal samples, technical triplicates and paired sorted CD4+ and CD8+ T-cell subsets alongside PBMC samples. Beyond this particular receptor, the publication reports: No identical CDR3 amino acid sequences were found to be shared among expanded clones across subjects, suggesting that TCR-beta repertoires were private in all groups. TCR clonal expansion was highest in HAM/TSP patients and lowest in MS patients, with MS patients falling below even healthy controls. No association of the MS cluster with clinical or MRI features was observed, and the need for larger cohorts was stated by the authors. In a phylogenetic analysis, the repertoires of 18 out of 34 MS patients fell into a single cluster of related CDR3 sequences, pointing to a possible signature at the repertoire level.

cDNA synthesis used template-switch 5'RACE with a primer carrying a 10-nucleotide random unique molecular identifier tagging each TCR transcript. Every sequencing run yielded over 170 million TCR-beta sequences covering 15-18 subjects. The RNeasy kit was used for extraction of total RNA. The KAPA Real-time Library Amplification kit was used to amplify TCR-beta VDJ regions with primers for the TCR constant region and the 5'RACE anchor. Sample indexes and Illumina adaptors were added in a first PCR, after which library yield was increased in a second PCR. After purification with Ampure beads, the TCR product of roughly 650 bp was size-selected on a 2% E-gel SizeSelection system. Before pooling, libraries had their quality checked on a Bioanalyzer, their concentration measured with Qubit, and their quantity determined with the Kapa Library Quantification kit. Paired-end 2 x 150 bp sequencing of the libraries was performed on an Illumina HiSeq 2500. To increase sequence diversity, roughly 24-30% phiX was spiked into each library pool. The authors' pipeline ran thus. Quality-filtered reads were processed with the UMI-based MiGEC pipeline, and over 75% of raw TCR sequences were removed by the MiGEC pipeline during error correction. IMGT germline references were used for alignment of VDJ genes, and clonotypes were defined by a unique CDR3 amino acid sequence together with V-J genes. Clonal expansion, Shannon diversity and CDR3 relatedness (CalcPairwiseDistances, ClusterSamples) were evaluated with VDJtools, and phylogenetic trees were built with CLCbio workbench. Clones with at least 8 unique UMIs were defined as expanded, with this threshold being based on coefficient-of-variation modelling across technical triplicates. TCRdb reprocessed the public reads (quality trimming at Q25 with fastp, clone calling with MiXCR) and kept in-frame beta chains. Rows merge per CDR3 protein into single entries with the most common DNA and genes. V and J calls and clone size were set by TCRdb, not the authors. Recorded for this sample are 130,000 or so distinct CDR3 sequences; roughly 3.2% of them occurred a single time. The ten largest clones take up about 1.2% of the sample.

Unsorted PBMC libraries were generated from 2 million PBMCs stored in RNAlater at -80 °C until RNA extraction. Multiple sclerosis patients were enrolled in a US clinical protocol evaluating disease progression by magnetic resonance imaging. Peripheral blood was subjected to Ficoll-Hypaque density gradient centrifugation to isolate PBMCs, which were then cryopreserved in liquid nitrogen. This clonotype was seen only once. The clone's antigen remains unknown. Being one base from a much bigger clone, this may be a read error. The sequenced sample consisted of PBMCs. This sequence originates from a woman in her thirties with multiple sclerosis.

CDR3 loop: CASSLFLQDTPLFF. The DNA sequence follows: TGTGCCAGCAGTTTATTTCTACAGGACACTCCGCTGTTTTTT. The V gene is TRBV27 and the J gene is TRBJ2-2; the D gene is perhaps TRBD1, from 5 matching bases. The CDR3 runs 14 amino acids, cysteine and phenylalanine included. The only DNA kept is the CDR3, 42 bases in frame from the first base. The germline V gene (reference sequence) yields MNHEY for CDR1 and SMNVEV for CDR2. A distance of 16 bases separates the germline ends of V and J, which lose 1 base and 13 bases respectively.